This T cell receptor beta chain was captured by sequencing in a study of cytotoxic CD8 clonotypes in ibrutinib-treated CLL. There are a few counts of this clone. The CDR3 length is 17 residues. With 4 bases clipped from V and 2 bases from J, the junction kept 9 bases outside the gene matches. CDR1 is SEHNR and CDR2 is FQNEAQ in the germline V gene (reference sequence). Only in-frame clones appear in the TCRdb table, and some are missing; sequencing was by immunoSEQ multiplex PCR. The repertoire holds some 350,000 clones, roughly 70% seen once, with under 8% in the top ten. This clonotype was obtained from a human donor with chronic lymphocytic leukemia. The chain employs TRBV7-9 and TRBJ2-2, with 8 nucleotides matching TRBD1. The sample consisted of PBMCs, taken after 36 months of ibrutinib treatment. In DNA, the CDR3 is TGTGCCAGCAGCTCACCAGACAGGGGAGCAAACACCGGGGAGCTGTTTTTT. Protein: CASSSPDRGANTGELFF.